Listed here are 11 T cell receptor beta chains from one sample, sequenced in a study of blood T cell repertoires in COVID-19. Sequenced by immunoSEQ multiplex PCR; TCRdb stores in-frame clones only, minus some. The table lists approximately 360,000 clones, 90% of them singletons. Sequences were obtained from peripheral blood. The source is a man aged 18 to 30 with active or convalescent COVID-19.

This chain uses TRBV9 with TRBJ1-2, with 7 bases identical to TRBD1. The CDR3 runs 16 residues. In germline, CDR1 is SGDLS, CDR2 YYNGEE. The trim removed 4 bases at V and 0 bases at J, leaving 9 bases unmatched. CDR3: CASSPIGTASNYGYTF. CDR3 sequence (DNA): TGTGCCAGCAGCCCCATCGGGACAGCTTCTAACTATGGCTACACCTTC.

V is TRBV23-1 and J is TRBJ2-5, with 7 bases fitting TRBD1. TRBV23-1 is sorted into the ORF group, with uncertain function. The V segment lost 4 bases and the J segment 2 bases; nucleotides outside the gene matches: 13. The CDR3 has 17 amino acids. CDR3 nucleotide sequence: TGCGCCAGCAGTCCTAAGGGGGCAGCGCGAAATCAAGAGACCCAGTACTTC. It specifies CASSPKGAARNQETQYF.

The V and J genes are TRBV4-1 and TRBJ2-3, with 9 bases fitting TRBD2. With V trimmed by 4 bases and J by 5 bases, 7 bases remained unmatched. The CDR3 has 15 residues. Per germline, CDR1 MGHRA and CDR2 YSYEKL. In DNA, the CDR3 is TGCGCCAGCAGCCCCGGTAGCGGGAGAGGAGATACGCAGTATTTT. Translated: CASSPGSGRGDTQYF.

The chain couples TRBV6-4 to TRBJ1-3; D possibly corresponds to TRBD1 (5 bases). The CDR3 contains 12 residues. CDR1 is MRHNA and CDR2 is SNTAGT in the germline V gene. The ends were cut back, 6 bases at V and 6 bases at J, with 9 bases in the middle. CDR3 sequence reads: CASRGPANTIYF. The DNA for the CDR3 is TGTGCCAGCAGGGGGCCAGCAAACACCATATATTTT.

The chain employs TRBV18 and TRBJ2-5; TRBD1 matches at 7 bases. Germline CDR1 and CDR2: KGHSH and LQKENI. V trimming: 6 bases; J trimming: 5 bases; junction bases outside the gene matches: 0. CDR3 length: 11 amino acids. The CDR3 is CASSDRETQYF. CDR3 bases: TGTGCCAGCTCGGACAGGGAGACCCAGTACTTC.

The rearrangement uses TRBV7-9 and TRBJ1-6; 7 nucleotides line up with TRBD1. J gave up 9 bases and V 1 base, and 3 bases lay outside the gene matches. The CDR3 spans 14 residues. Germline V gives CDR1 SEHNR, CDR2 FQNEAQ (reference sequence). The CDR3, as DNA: TGTGCCAGCAGCTTAGAGACAGGGAGTTCACCCCTCCACTTT. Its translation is CASSLETGSSPLHF.

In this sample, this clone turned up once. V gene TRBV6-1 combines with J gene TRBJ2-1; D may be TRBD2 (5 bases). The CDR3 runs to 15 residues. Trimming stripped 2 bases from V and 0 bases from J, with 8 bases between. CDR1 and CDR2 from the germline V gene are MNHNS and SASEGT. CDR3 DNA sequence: TGTGCCAGCAGTGAATCGGGATTCTCCTACAATGAGCAGTTCTTC. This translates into CASSESGFSYNEQFF.

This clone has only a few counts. CDR3: CASSRDRTVYNEQFF. Here the CDR3 DNA reads TGTGCCAGTAGTCGGGACAGGACGGTTTACAATGAGCAGTTCTTC. The chain has TRBV19 and TRBJ2-1, with TRBD1 identical over 8 bases. Germline CDR1 and CDR2: LNHDA and SQIVND (reference sequence). This CDR3 spans 15 amino acids. J lost 4 bases, V lost 5 bases, and 7 bases had no gene match.

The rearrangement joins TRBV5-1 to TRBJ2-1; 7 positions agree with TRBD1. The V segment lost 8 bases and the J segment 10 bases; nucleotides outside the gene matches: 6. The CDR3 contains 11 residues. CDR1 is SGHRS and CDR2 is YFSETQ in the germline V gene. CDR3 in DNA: TGCGCCAGTACACAAGGGGGCGAGCAGTTCTTC. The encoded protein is CASTQGGEQFF.

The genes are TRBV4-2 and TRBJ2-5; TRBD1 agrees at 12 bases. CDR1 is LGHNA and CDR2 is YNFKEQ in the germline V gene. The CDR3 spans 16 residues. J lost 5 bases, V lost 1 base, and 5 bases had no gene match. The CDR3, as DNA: TGTGCCAGCAGCCAAGGAGGGACAGGGGGCTTGGAGACCCAGTACTTC. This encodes CASSQGGTGGLETQYF.

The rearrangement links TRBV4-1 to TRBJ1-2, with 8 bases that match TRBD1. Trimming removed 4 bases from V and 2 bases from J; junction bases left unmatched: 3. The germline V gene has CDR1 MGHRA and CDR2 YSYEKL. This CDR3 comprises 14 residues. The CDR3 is CASSPRTGNYGYTF. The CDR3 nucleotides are TGCGCCAGCAGCCCACGGACAGGGAACTATGGCTACACCTTC.